Listed below are T cell receptor beta chains from one sample, sequenced in a study of T-cell memory formation after mild COVID-19. One entry per CDR3 protein, called by TCRdb with MiXCR from the 5' RACE reads. The sample yields 400,000 to 500,000 distinct CDR3 sequences, around 19% seen once. Specimen: PBMCs or a T cell subset sorted from them (not recorded which). Receptors originate from an adult woman who had mild COVID-19 (a few samples of this study predate the infection). Cell type and time point are not known. CDR3s include the opening cysteine and the closing phenylalanine or tryptophan. Fields, in order: CDR3 DNA, CDR3 protein, clone size, V gene, J gene, D gene. The D gene is left open where the match is weak. Rows may omit the clone size; those that give it use once, few, many or a size class.

DNA: TGCGCCAGCAGCCCTGACCCCCAAGCGCCCCAAGAGACCCAGTACTTC; CDR3: CASSPDPQAPQETQYF; size: few; V: TRBV5-1; J: TRBJ2-5; D: NA
DNA: TGTGCCATCAGTCAGGGTGCGGCCTACGAGCAGTACTTC; CDR3: CAISQGAAYEQYF; size: NA; V: TRBV10-3; J: TRBJ2-7; D: NA
DNA: TGTGCCAGCAGCCCGGGACGGGACTACGAGCAGTACTTC; CDR3: CASSPGRDYEQYF; size: NA; V: TRBV9; J: TRBJ2-7; D: NA
DNA: TGTGCCAGCAGCTTAGGGTGGGCCCTAGGTGCAGATACGCAGTATTTT; CDR3: CASSLGWALGADTQYF; size: few; V: TRBV7-8; J: TRBJ2-3; D: NA
DNA: TGCGCCAGCAGCTTGAGGGGGGGTGGTAATGAGCAGTTCTTC; CDR3: CASSLRGGGNEQFF; size: NA; V: TRBV5-1; J: TRBJ2-1; D: NA
DNA: TGTGCCTGGAGTTCTCAGGGGTACGAGCAGTACTTC; CDR3: CAWSSQGYEQYF; size: few; V: TRBV30; J: TRBJ2-7; D: NA
DNA: TGTGCCAGCAGCCAGGGTTTTGGTCAGCCCCAGCATTTT; CDR3: CASSQGFGQPQHF; size: NA; V: TRBV7-6; J: TRBJ1-5; D: NA
DNA: TGTGCCAGCAGCACGACTAGGGATACGCAGTATTTT; CDR3: CASSTTRDTQYF; size: NA; V: TRBV28; J: TRBJ2-3; D: NA
DNA: TGTGCCAGCAGCTTTGGACGGCAAGAGACCCAGTACTTC; CDR3: CASSFGRQETQYF; size: many; V: TRBV7-6; J: TRBJ2-5; D: NA
DNA: TGTGCCAGCCTAGGGACGAACGAAGAGACCCAGTACTTC; CDR3: CASLGTNEETQYF; size: many; V: TRBV7-9; J: TRBJ2-5; D: NA
DNA: TGTGCCAGCAGCTTATTCTCGTCAGATTACAATCAGCCCCAGCATTTT; CDR3: CASSLFSSDYNQPQHF; size: NA; V: TRBV7-9; J: TRBJ1-5; D: NA
DNA: TGTGCCAGCACCAACAATGAGCAGTTCTTC; CDR3: CASTNNEQFF; size: few; V: TRBV7-9; J: TRBJ2-1; D: NA
DNA: TGTGCCAGCAGTTACTCCCGGACTATCCCCTACGAGCAGTACTTC; CDR3: CASSYSRTIPYEQYF; size: NA; V: TRBV6-2/TRBV6-3; J: TRBJ2-7; D: NA
DNA: TGTGCCAGCTCACCTAGCGGGAGTAAGGTTGAGCAGTTCTTC; CDR3: CASSPSGSKVEQFF; size: NA; V: TRBV18; J: TRBJ2-1; D: TRBD2
DNA: TGTGCCAGCAGTTTATCGGGGTACCGCACTGAAGCTTTCTTT; CDR3: CASSLSGYRTEAFF; size: NA; V: TRBV27; J: TRBJ1-1; D: NA
DNA: TGTGCTAGTGGTTTGGTAACCGGGACTAAGTTTTACAATGAGCAGTTCTTC; CDR3: CASGLVTGTKFYNEQFF; size: NA; V: TRBV12-5; J: TRBJ2-1; D: TRBD2
DNA: TGTGCCACGCTCAGACCCAGTCAAGGTACCAATGAGCAGTTCTTC; CDR3: CATLRPSQGTNEQFF; size: NA; V: TRBV18; J: TRBJ2-1; D: NA
DNA: TGCAGTGCTAGGTCCGGCATAGCGGGATACACAGATACGCAGTATTTT; CDR3: CSARSGIAGYTDTQYF; size: NA; V: TRBV20-1; J: TRBJ2-3; D: TRBD2